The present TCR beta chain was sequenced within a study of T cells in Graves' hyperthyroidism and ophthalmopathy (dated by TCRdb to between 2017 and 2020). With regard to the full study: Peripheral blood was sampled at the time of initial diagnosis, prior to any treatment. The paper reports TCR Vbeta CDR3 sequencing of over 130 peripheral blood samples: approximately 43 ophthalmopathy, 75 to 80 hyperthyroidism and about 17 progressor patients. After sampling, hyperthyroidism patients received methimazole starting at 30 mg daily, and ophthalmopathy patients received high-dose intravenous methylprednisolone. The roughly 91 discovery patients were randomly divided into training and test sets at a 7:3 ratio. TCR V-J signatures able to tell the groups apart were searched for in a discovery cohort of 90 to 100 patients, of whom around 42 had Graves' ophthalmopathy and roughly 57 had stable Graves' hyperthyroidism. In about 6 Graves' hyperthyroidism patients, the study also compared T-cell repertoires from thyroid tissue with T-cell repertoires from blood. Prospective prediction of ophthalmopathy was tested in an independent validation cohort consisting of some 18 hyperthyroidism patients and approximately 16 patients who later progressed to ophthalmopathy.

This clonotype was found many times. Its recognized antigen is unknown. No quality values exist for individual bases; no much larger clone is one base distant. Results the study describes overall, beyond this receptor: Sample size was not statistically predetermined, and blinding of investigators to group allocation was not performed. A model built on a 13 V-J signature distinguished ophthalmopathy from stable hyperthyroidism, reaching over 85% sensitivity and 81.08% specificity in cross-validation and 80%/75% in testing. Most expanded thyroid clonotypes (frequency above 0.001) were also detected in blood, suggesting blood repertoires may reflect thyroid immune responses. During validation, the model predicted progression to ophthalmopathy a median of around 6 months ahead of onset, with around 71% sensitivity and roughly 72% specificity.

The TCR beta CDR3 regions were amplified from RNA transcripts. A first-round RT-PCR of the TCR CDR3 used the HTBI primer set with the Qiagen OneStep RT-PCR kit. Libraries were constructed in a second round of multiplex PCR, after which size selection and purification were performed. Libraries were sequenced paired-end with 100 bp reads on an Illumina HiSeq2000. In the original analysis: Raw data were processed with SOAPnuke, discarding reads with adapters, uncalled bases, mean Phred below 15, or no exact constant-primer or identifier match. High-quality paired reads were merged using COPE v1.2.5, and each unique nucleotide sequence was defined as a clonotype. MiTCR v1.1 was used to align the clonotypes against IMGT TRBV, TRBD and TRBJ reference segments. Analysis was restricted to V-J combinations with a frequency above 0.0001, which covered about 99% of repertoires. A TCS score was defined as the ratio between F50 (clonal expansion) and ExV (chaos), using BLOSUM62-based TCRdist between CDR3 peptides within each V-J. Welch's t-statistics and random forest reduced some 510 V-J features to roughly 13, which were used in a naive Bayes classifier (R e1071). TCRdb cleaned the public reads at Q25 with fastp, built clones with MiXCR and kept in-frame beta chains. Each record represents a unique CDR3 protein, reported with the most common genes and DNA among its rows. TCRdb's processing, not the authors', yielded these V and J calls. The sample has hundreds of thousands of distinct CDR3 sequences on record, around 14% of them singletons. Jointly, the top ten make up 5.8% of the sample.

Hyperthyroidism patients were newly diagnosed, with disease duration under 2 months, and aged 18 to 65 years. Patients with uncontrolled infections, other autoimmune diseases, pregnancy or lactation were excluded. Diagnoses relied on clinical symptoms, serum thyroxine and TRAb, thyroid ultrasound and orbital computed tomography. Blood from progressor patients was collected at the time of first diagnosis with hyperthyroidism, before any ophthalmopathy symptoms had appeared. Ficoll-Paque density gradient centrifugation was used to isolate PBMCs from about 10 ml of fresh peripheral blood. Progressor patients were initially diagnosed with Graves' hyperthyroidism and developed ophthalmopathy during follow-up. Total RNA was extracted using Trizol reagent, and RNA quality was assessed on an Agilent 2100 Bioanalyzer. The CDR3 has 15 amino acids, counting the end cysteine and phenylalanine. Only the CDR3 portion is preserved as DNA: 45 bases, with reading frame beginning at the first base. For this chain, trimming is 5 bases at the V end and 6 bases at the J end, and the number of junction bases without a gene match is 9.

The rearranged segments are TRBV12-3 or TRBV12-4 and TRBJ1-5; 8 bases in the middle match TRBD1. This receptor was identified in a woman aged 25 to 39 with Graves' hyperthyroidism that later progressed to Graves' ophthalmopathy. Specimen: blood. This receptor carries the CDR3 CASSASGGRSQPQHF. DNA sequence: TGTGCCAGCAGTGCGTCAGGGGGCAGGAGTCAGCCCCAGCATTTT.